These 25 T cell receptor beta chains share one sample of origin, sequenced in a study of T cell responses to AZD1222 COVID-19 vaccine. Only in-frame clones appear in the TCRdb table, and some are missing; sequencing was by immunoSEQ multiplex PCR. The sample yields over 90,000 clones, roughly 91% seen once. Sample: peripheral blood, taken on day 0 of AZD1222 vaccination. The receptors were sampled from an adult in good health.

The chain couples TRBV19 to TRBJ2-6; D is undetermined. V was cut by 7 bases and J by 1 base, with 20 bases left in between. Germline values: CDR1 LNHDA, CDR2 SQIVND (reference sequence). CDR3 length equals 18 residues. CDR3 sequence reads: CASNHLSQGRSGANVLTF. The CDR3 bases are TGTGCCAGTAACCACCTATCTCAAGGTCGGTCTGGGGCCAACGTCCTGACTTTC.

V usage is TRBV5-4 and J usage is TRBJ2-7, with D uncertain. The V gene's germline CDR1 is SGHNT and CDR2 YYREEE (reference sequence). V lost 3 bases to trimming and J lost 4 bases, with 5 bases between them. This CDR3 contains 11 residues. The CDR3 region is CASSSTYEQYF. CDR3 bases: TGTGCCAGCAGCTCAACGTACGAGCAGTACTTC.

V gene TRBV28 combines with J gene TRBJ2-4; D remains unclear. V was shortened by 5 bases and J by 8 bases, with 19 bases between the two germline ends. Germline CDR1 and CDR2: MDHEN and SYDVKM. The CDR3 runs to 15 residues. The CDR3 nucleotides read TGTGCCAGCAGTCCGAAGAGGCGGCTAGGTCACATTCAGTACTTC. Protein sequence: CASSPKRRLGHIQYF.

This chain uses TRBV12-5 with TRBJ1-1; D remains ambiguous. This CDR3 comprises 12 residues. The germline gives CDR1 LGHNT, CDR2 FRNRAP. The V end lost 6 bases, the J end lost 4 bases, and 9 bases lay between the germline ends. CDR3 sequence: CASGYSSTEAFF. CDR3 bases: TGTGCTAGTGGGTATTCGAGCACTGAAGCTTTCTTT. Combining the CDR3 with reference TRBV12-5 and TRBJ1-1 gives the whole variable domain DARVTQTPRHKVTEMGQEVTMRCQPILGHNTVFWYRQTMMQGLELLAYFRNRAPLDDSGMPKDRFSAEMPDATLATLKIQPSEPRDSAVYFCASGYSSTEAFFGQGTRLTVV.

The chain combines TRBV2 with TRBJ1-5; TRBD1 agrees at 8 bases. The CDR3 runs 14 residues. With V trimmed by 5 bases and J by 7 bases, 7 bases remained unmatched. Germline CDR1 reads SNHLY; CDR2 reads FYNNEI. CDR3 sequence (DNA): TGTGCCAGCAGTACTCAGGGGGCCAGGCAGCCCCAGCATTTT. It codes for CASSTQGARQPQHF.

V gene TRBV4-1 combines with J gene TRBJ2-1; 7 nucleotides agree with TRBD2. CDR1 and CDR2 from the germline V gene are MGHRA and YSYEKL. This CDR3 has 17 amino acids. The ends lost 1 base at V and 1 base at J; junction bases unmatched: 7. CDR3: CASSQGFRGESYNEQFF. The CDR3 DNA sequence: TGCGCCAGCAGCCAAGGGTTCCGGGGGGAATCCTACAATGAGCAGTTCTTC.

The chain links TRBV9 to TRBJ2-2; D unclear. This CDR3 spans 14 amino acids. V was cut by 0 bases and J by 10 bases, with 13 bases left in between. Germline CDR1 reads SGDLS; CDR2 reads YYNGEE. CDR3 residues: CASSVEIGRSELFF. The CDR3 region has the DNA TGTGCCAGCAGCGTAGAAATCGGGCGTTCGGAGCTGTTTTTT.

The V call is TRBV2, the J call TRBJ2-1; 8 positions match TRBD1. J gave up 5 bases and V 4 bases, and 10 bases lay outside the gene matches. The CDR3 has 16 residues. Per the germline V gene, CDR1 is SNHLY and CDR2 is FYNNEI. The CDR3 coding sequence is TGTGCCAGCAGTGGACCTTGGACAGGGACCGACAATGAGCAGTTCTTC. As protein: CASSGPWTGTDNEQFF.

The chain links TRBV10-3 to TRBJ2-2; D perhaps matches TRBD2 (6 bases). Germline-derived CDR1 and CDR2 are ENHRY and SYGVKD. Trimming took off 6 bases at V and 3 bases at J, with 14 bases between the two ends. This CDR3 comprises 15 residues. CDR3 bases: TGTGCCATCAGCGCTATGGGCGGGGACACCGGGGAGCTGTTTTTT. Translating it yields CAISAMGGDTGELFF.

This chain links TRBV28 with TRBJ2-7, with D unresolved. The length of the CDR3 is 14 residues. The V end lost 3 bases, the J end lost 6 bases, and 15 bases lay between the germline ends. CDR1 is MDHEN, CDR2 SYDVKM, per germline. The CDR3 loop reads CASSFGNGIGEQYF. The DNA of the CDR3 is TGTGCCAGCAGTTTCGGTAATGGGATAGGCGAGCAGTACTTC.

The chain links TRBV7-9 to TRBJ2-5; 10 positions agree with TRBD2. Germline V gives CDR1 SEHNR, CDR2 FQNEAQ (reference sequence). With 7 bases clipped from V and 2 bases from J, the junction kept 7 bases outside the gene matches. The CDR3 runs to 15 residues. The CDR3 sequence is CASITAGGPQETQYF. DNA for the CDR3: TGTGCCAGCATCACAGCGGGGGGGCCTCAAGAGACCCAGTACTTC.

The rearrangement links TRBV29-1 to TRBJ1-3, with D maybe TRBD1 (5 bases). CDR3 length: 17 amino acids. V shed 7 bases and J shed 0 bases, with 22 bases lying between them. Per germline, CDR1 SQVTM and CDR2 ANQGSEA. The CDR3 DNA reads TGCAGCGCGGGGGGACCGCCTGAAACGATCTCTGGAAACACCATATATTTT. This encodes CSAGGPPETISGNTIYF.

This chain links TRBV6-5 with TRBJ2-1, with a possible D match to TRBD2 (5 bases). V lost 7 bases to trimming and J lost 6 bases, with 19 bases between them. The CDR3 is made up of 15 amino acids. Looked up from germline, CDR1 is MNHEY and CDR2 is SVGAGI. The CDR3 protein is CASTPFPTSINEQFF. CDR3 DNA sequence: TGTGCCAGCACCCCCTTCCCAACTAGTATCAATGAGCAGTTCTTC.

The V gene is TRBV2, the J gene TRBJ2-7; possibly TRBD1 for D (5 bases). V was trimmed by 2 bases and J by 7 bases, leaving 18 bases between them. Per germline, CDR1 SNHLY and CDR2 FYNNEI. CDR3 length: 15 amino acids. CDR3 sequence: CASSETAAGPNEQYF. CDR3 nucleotides: TGTGCCAGCAGTGAAACCGCGGCAGGGCCGAATGAGCAGTACTTC.

The CDR3 DNA sequence: TGTGCCAGCAGGGACCCTAGCGGCAAGCAGTTCTTC. Translated: CASRDPSGKQFF. The gene calls are TRBV2 and TRBJ2-1, with 7 bases fitting TRBD2. There are 12 residues in the CDR3. Germline lookup yields CDR1 SNHLY and CDR2 FYNNEI. The V segment lost 6 bases and the J segment 11 bases; nucleotides outside the gene matches: 7.

This clone was detected once. The CDR3 bases are TGTGCCAGCGGGGGCCGAGGGGGCGTCACTGAAGCTTTCTTT. This sequence encodes CASGGRGGVTEAFF. J is TRBJ1-1 and V is TRBV3-1 (or the pseudogene TRBV3-2), with 7 bases aligning to TRBD1. V gave up 8 bases and J gave up 4 bases; unmatched junction bases: 10. The CDR3 covers 14 residues. Germline lookup yields CDR1 LGHDT and CDR2 YNNKEL (reference sequence).

The chain joins TRBV28 to TRBJ2-7; D remains ambiguous. In germline, CDR1 is MDHEN, CDR2 SYDVKM. This CDR3 contains 14 residues. V lost 3 bases and J 6 bases, leaving 15 bases between the germline ends. CDR3 residues: CASSLARGSAEQYF. The CDR3 DNA follows: TGTGCCAGCAGTTTGGCACGCGGTTCGGCCGAGCAGTACTTC.

The J gene is TRBJ1-6, the V gene TRBV7-9, with 7 bases lining up with TRBD1. CDR1 and CDR2 (germline): SEHNR, FQNEAQ (reference sequence). Trimming at V came to 3 bases and at J to 9 bases, leaving 11 bases not matched to a gene. The CDR3 covers 16 residues. The chain's CDR3 is CASSFRASRGVSPLHF. The CDR3 DNA reads TGTGCCAGCAGCTTTAGAGCCTCCAGGGGGGTTTCACCCCTCCACTTT.

V usage is TRBV6-5 and J usage is TRBJ2-5, with 15 bases matching TRBD2. Germline CDR1 is MNHEY and CDR2 is SVGAGI. There are 16 residues in the CDR3. J gave up 1 base and V 4 bases, and 1 base lay outside the gene matches. The CDR3 DNA reads as TGTGCCAGCAGTTTGGGACTAGCGGGGGGCCAAGAGACCCAGTACTTC. This sequence encodes CASSLGLAGGQETQYF.

The CDR3 DNA reads TGTGCCACCAGTGATAACGACAGGGAAGCTTTCTTT. Protein: CATSDNDREAFF. The V and J genes are TRBV24-1 and TRBJ1-1; D might be TRBD1 (6 bases). V was cut by 3 bases and J by 8 bases, with 9 bases left in between. This CDR3 spans 12 amino acids. The germline CDR1 and CDR2 sequences are KGHDR and SFDVKD.

V and J are TRBV5-1 and TRBJ1-6; maybe TRBD1 (5 bases). In germline, CDR1 is SGHRS, CDR2 YFSETQ. V lost 2 bases, J lost 9 bases, and 18 bases lay in between. The CDR3 consists of 16 residues. The CDR3 bases are TGCGCCAGCAGCTTAGGATCGGGGACTGGGGGTTCACCCCTCCACTTT. It encodes CASSLGSGTGGSPLHF.

The chain carries TRBV19 and TRBJ2-6, with D hard to call. This CDR3 has 18 residues. CDR1 LNHDA and CDR2 SQIVND come from the germline V gene (reference sequence). Between the trimmed V and J ends, which lost 5 bases and 0 bases, there was a span of 17 bases. The DNA of the CDR3 is TGTGCCAGTAGTCTCCGTGGATCGGGTTACTCTGGGGCCAACGTCCTGACTTTC. Residues: CASSLRGSGYSGANVLTF.

V usage is TRBV19 and J usage is TRBJ2-4; D call uncertain. This CDR3 comprises 13 residues. Between the trimmed V and J ends, which lost 6 bases and 5 bases, there was a span of 11 bases. Per germline, CDR1 LNHDA and CDR2 SQIVND (reference sequence). The CDR3 is CASSLPPQNIQYF. As DNA, the CDR3 is TGTGCCAGTAGCCTCCCCCCCCAAAACATTCAGTACTTC.

V gene TRBV30 combines with J gene TRBJ1-6, with TRBD1 matching 10 bases. Germline assignment: CDR1 GTSNPN and CDR2 SVGIG (reference sequence). The ends lost 0 bases at V and 8 bases at J; junction bases unmatched: 4. The CDR3 length is 15 residues. The CDR3 is CAWSVVGQGDSPLHF. The CDR3 DNA follows: TGTGCCTGGAGTGTGGTCGGACAGGGGGATTCACCCCTCCACTTT. Together with reference TRBV30 and TRBJ1-6, the CDR3 gives the full variable domain: SQTIHQWPATLVQPVGSPLSLECTVEGTSNPNLYWYRQAAGRGLQLLFYSVGIGQISSEVPQNLSASRPQDRQFILSSKKLLLSDSGFYLCAWSVVGQGDSPLHFGNGTRLTVT.

The chain is built from TRBV10-3 and TRBJ2-7; no firm D call. The V end lost 4 bases, the J end lost 9 bases, and 13 bases lay between the germline ends. Germline V gene lookup returns CDR1 ENHRY and CDR2 SYGVKD. The CDR3 is 12 amino acids. CDR3 DNA: TGTGCCATCAGTGGGGATGGAAAGGTGCAGTACTTC. Translated: CAISGDGKVQYF.